Listed below are T cell receptor beta chains from one sample, sequenced in a study of blood T cell repertoires in COVID-19. Method: immunoSEQ multiplex PCR; TCRdb's copy keeps in-frame clones and lacks some. The table includes around 310,000 clones, roughly 88% detected once. Sequencing input: PBMCs or T cells enriched from blood (not recorded which). All receptors come from a man aged 30-40 years who had recovered from COVID-19. Each CDR3 is given with its conserved first and last residue. The D gene is left open where the match is weak. The size entry is marked missing in some rows and otherwise reads once, few, many or a size class.

D gene: TRBD2; J gene: TRBJ2-7; V gene: TRBV10-2; clone size: -; CDR3 protein: CASSESTRLAVKEEQYF; CDR3 DNA: TGCGCCAGCAGTGAGTCGACTCGACTAGCGGTGAAGGAGGAGCAGTACTTC
D gene: TRBD1; J gene: TRBJ2-7; V gene: TRBV5-1; clone size: -; CDR3 protein: CASSSDPGQQSYEQYF; CDR3 DNA: TGCGCCAGCAGCTCTGATCCGGGACAGCAGTCCTACGAGCAGTACTTC
D gene: TRBD2; J gene: TRBJ2-1; V gene: TRBV7-9; clone size: -; CDR3 protein: CASSKLAGGEQFF; CDR3 DNA: TGTGCCAGCAGCAAACTAGCGGGGGGCGAGCAGTTCTTC
D gene: -; J gene: TRBJ2-7; V gene: TRBV30; clone size: -; CDR3 protein: CAWSVGGLVYEQYF; CDR3 DNA: TGTGCCTGGAGTGTCGGGGGGCTGGTATACGAGCAGTACTTC
D gene: TRBD1; J gene: TRBJ2-7; V gene: TRBV7-7; clone size: -; CDR3 protein: CASSLTLKTGVPYEQYF; CDR3 DNA: TGTGCCAGCAGCTTAACTCTCAAGACAGGGGTCCCCTACGAGCAGTACTTC
D gene: TRBD1; J gene: TRBJ2-1; V gene: TRBV19; clone size: -; CDR3 protein: CASGKRTGGHNEQFF; CDR3 DNA: TGTGCCAGCGGAAAGAGGACAGGGGGGCACAATGAGCAGTTCTTC
D gene: -; J gene: TRBJ1-5; V gene: TRBV28; clone size: -; CDR3 protein: CATYRSTLEPQHF; CDR3 DNA: TGTGCCACATACAGGTCAACGTTGGAGCCCCAGCATTTT
D gene: -; J gene: TRBJ2-7; V gene: TRBV5-5; clone size: -; CDR3 protein: CASSLAGSSYYEQYF; CDR3 DNA: TGTGCCAGCAGCTTGGCCGGGAGCAGCTACTACGAGCAGTACTTC
D gene: TRBD1; J gene: TRBJ1-4; V gene: TRBV28; clone size: -; CDR3 protein: CASSRGLDEKLFF; CDR3 DNA: TGTGCCAGCAGTAGGGGGCTCGATGAAAAACTGTTTTTT
D gene: -; J gene: TRBJ1-5; V gene: TRBV19; clone size: -; CDR3 protein: CASSIVSGGHQPQHF; CDR3 DNA: TGTGCCAGTAGTATAGTCTCCGGGGGTCATCAGCCCCAGCATTTT
D gene: -; J gene: TRBJ2-7; V gene: TRBV28; clone size: -; CDR3 protein: CASSGHWGLSYEQYF; CDR3 DNA: TGTGCCAGCAGTGGTCATTGGGGGCTCTCCTACGAGCAGTACTTC
D gene: TRBD1; J gene: TRBJ1-1; V gene: TRBV10-3; clone size: -; CDR3 protein: CAISESGTGVTEAFF; CDR3 DNA: TGTGCCATCAGTGAATCCGGGACAGGGGTCACTGAAGCTTTCTTT
D gene: -; J gene: TRBJ2-3; V gene: TRBV9; clone size: once; CDR3 protein: CASSVEAGRGTDTQYF; CDR3 DNA: TGTGCCAGCAGCGTAGAGGCGGGGCGGGGAACAGATACGCAGTATTTT
D gene: -; J gene: TRBJ2-1; V gene: TRBV7-6; clone size: once; CDR3 protein: CASSWTEGDRVGYNEQFF; CDR3 DNA: TGTGCCAGCAGCTGGACGGAGGGTGACAGGGTAGGCTACAATGAGCAGTTCTTC
D gene: TRBD1; J gene: TRBJ2-1; V gene: TRBV9; clone size: -; CDR3 protein: CASSPMTGGLGNEQFF; CDR3 DNA: TGTGCCAGCAGCCCAATGACAGGGGGCTTAGGCAATGAGCAGTTCTTC
D gene: -; J gene: TRBJ2-5; V gene: TRBV14; clone size: -; CDR3 protein: CASSQGTAYYQETQYF; CDR3 DNA: TGTGCCAGCAGCCAAGGGACAGCTTACTATCAAGAGACCCAGTACTTC
D gene: TRBD1; J gene: TRBJ1-1; V gene: TRBV14; clone size: -; CDR3 protein: CASSQDKGTGGVTEAFF; CDR3 DNA: TGTGCCAGCAGCCAAGATAAAGGGACAGGGGGAGTCACTGAAGCTTTCTTT
D gene: -; J gene: TRBJ2-1; V gene: TRBV7-9; clone size: -; CDR3 protein: CASSFRQLEQFF; CDR3 DNA: TGTGCCAGCAGCTTCCGACAGTTGGAGCAGTTCTTC
D gene: -; J gene: TRBJ2-5; V gene: TRBV5-1; clone size: -; CDR3 protein: CASSLGAISETQYF; CDR3 DNA: TGCGCCAGCAGCTTGGGGGCTATCTCAGAGACCCAGTACTTC
D gene: TRBD1; J gene: TRBJ2-7; V gene: TRBV5-1; clone size: once; CDR3 protein: CASSSSGTGLEEQYF; CDR3 DNA: TGCGCCAGCAGCTCCTCCGGGACAGGGCTTGAAGAGCAGTACTTC
D gene: TRBD1; J gene: TRBJ1-2; V gene: TRBV19; clone size: few; CDR3 protein: CASSMGTGTTYGYTF; CDR3 DNA: TGTGCCAGTAGTATGGGGACAGGGACTACCTATGGCTACACCTTC
D gene: TRBD2; J gene: TRBJ2-4; V gene: TRBV23-1; clone size: -; CDR3 protein: CASSQREVLAKNIQYF; CDR3 DNA: TGCGCCAGCAGTCAACGGGAGGTTTTAGCCAAAAACATTCAGTACTTC
D gene: -; J gene: TRBJ1-1; V gene: TRBV2; clone size: -; CDR3 protein: CASSEAGGGDLNTEAFF; CDR3 DNA: TGTGCCAGCAGTGAAGCAGGTGGAGGGGACCTGAACACTGAAGCTTTCTTT
D gene: TRBD1; J gene: TRBJ1-5; V gene: TRBV7-2; clone size: -; CDR3 protein: CASSGSTGGIRNQPQHF; CDR3 DNA: TGTGCCAGCAGTGGTTCGACAGGGGGTATTCGCAATCAGCCCCAGCATTTT
D gene: TRBD2; J gene: TRBJ2-1; V gene: TRBV7-3; clone size: -; CDR3 protein: CASSSRDYPPGNEQFF; CDR3 DNA: TGTGCCAGCAGCTCCCGGGACTATCCTCCTGGCAATGAGCAGTTCTTC
D gene: TRBD1; J gene: TRBJ1-2; V gene: TRBV5-5; clone size: -; CDR3 protein: CASSWGQGAGGYTF; CDR3 DNA: TGTGCCAGCAGCTGGGGACAGGGGGCTGGCGGCTACACCTTC